This record looks at one T cell receptor beta chain sequence and its context. This specimen comes from a study of blood T cell repertoires in COVID-19. Across the whole study: PBMCs, B-cell-depleted T cells, or T cells provided the cDNA or gDNA that made up the material.

Clinical history reported by participants formed the basis on which cohorts were assigned. CDR3 length: 19 residues. Per the original data handling: From reference gene primer amplification, estimates of nucleated cell counts were derived. Profiled with immunoSEQ multiplex PCR; TCRdb holds only in-frame clones, not every one. V and J calls and clone size are given by that table; D and trimming were obtained from the DNA. The sample consists of some 200,000 clones, approximately 75% of them appearing once. The source of this sequence is a middle-aged man who had recovered from COVID-19. Sequencing was done on a sample of PBMCs or T cells enriched from blood (not recorded which). This chain links TRBV21-1 with TRBJ2-6; TRBD1, as called in the table, went unchecked against the DNA. TRBV21-1 constitutes a pseudogene. CDR3 sequence: CASSKFFGTAISGANVLTF. CDR3 sequence (DNA): TGTGCCAGCAGCAAATTTTTCGGGACAGCGATCTCTGGGGCCAACGTCCTGACTTTC.